This T cell receptor (beta chain) derives from a study of PD-1 blockade in classical Hodgkin lymphoma (dated by TCRdb to the early 2020s). Notes on the research overall: Nivolumab dosing was 3 mg/kg intravenously every 2 weeks, continuing until either disease progression or unacceptable toxicity. The study used TCR beta sequencing and CyTOF to define a peripheral blood immune signature of response to PD-1 blockade in classical Hodgkin lymphoma.

The time point label, read with the paper, signifies: cycle 4 day 1 (C4D1), after around six weeks of nivolumab. Every trial patient had relapsed following autologous stem cell transplantation, and prior brentuximab vedotin exposure was what differed among cohorts A, B and C. The trial cohort was composed of around 60 patients with relapsed/refractory classical Hodgkin lymphoma, for whom complete response, partial response or progressive disease was recorded as best overall response. Single-agent nivolumab was administered to trial patients in the multi-cohort phase II CheckMate 205 trial. An independent review committee assessed best overall response using the 2007 International Working Group response criteria. Trial PBMCs were collected just before the start of nivolumab (C1D1) and during therapy at cycle 2 day 1 and cycle 4 day 1. After peripheral blood was drawn into 8 mL Vacutainer Cell Preparation Tubes, PBMCs were isolated by centrifugation and then cryopreserved.

In the case of this clone: Its binding antigen is unknown. Per-base quality was not reported, and no clone a single base away is much larger than it.

The Qiagen DNeasy kit was used to extract genomic DNA both from unsorted PBMCs and from the negatively selected CD4+ and CD8+ fractions. Using primers that anneal to V and J segments, immunoSEQ multiplex PCR amplified the TCR beta CDR3 regions. A synthetic immune receptor repertoire was used to minimize amplification bias, and remaining bias was computationally removed after sequencing. The paper's processing steps were these. Repertoire diversity was quantified as the Shannon entropy index using custom Python scripts. The unsorted, CD4+ and CD8+ repertoires were each analyzed separately, with the exception of combined analyses, where CD4+ and CD8+ sequences were merged in silico. A clone was considered expanded if an increase in frequency of at least 2-fold after treatment relative to C1D1 was found, and a pseudocount of 0.5 was applied to clones undetected at baseline. Clones with 0 or 1 copy at C1D1 were defined as singleton clones, while clones with 2 or more copies were defined as non-singleton clones. Clones expanded in unsorted samples were labelled as CD4+, CD8+ or unknown by matching protein sequences in sorted samples from the same patient. Wilcoxon tests were applied to paired samples to test diversity changes from C1D1 to C4D1. TCRdb holds this immuneACCESS table with in-frame rearrangements only. Some clones are missing; in checked studies, unresolved V genes explain under half, and the rest has no known cause. That table supplies the V and J calls and clone size; D and trimming were determined from the DNA. Present in this sample are tens of thousands of clones, under 85% of which were seen just once. Of the sample, 17% is held by the ten largest clones.

For CDR1 and CDR2, the germline V gene (reference sequence) lists LNHDA and SQIVND. Its CDR3 holds 15 amino acids, cysteine through phenylalanine. The read is trimmed to its CDR3 DNA, 45 bases read in frame from base 1. Trimming takes 5 bases from V and 5 bases from J, and the germline ends sit 19 bases apart. Results and caveats for the whole study, not just this receptor: The study covered only a single clinical trial cohort, and the causes of the repertoire differences, possibly disease activity or prior therapy, were still not defined. Baseline TCR diversity was reported to be lower in newly diagnosed patients than in healthy donors, and even lower in relapsed/refractory patients. Lower diversity was observed in patients in whom nivolumab was started less than 1 year after ASCT, and these patients were excluded from later analyses so that confounding by immune reconstitution would be avoided. CD4+ but not CD8+ TCR diversity rose significantly by C4D1 (p=0.0027 vs p=0.16), most apparent in complete responders (p=0.02). Baseline diversity similar to that of newly diagnosed patients was observed in trial patients achieving complete response, whereas significantly lower diversity was observed in partial responders and progressors.

The origin of this receptor is a human donor with classical Hodgkin lymphoma. The sequencing used peripheral blood mononuclear cells (PBMCs), collected before the fourth cycle of nivolumab. Recombination joined TRBV19 with TRBJ2-7; TRBD1 is a possible D gene, resting on 6 matching bases. CDR3 protein: CASSSAGTWGHEQYF. Read as DNA, the sequence is TGTGCCAGTAGTTCCGCCGGGACATGGGGCCACGAGCAGTACTTC.